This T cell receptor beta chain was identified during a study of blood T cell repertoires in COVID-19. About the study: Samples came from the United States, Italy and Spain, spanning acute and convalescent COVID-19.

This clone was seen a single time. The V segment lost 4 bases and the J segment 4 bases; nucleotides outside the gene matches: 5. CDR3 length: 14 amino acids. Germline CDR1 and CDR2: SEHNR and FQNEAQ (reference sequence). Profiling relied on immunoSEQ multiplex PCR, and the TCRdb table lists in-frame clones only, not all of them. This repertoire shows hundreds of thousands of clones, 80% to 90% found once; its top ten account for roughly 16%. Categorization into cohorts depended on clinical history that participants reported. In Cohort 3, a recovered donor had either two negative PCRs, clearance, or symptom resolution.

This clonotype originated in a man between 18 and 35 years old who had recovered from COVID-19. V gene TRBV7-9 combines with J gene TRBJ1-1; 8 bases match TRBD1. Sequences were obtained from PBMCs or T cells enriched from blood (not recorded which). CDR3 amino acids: CASSSQQGGTEAFF. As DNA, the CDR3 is TGTGCCAGCAGCTCCCAACAGGGGGGCACTGAAGCTTTCTTT.